This is a list of T cell receptor beta chains from one sample in a study of blood T cell repertoires in COVID-19. Libraries were prepared by immunoSEQ multiplex PCR; TCRdb keeps only in-frame clonotypes and omits some of them. The sample holds around 120,000 clones; approximately 90% are singletons and the top ten take 1.5% to 1.9%. The sequenced sample consisted of peripheral blood. Every receptor here comes from a human donor in a cohort sampled during active COVID-19. The CDR3 runs from the conserved cysteine through the conserved F or W. D genes are given only for firm matches. Clone sizes are given selectively: once, few, many, or a class where the clone is expanded.

d_call: TRBD1; j_call: TRBJ2-7; v_call: TRBV28; clone_size: .; cdr3_aa: CASSPGDRESTEQYF; cdr3_nt: TGTGCCAGCAGTCCAGGGGACAGGGAGTCAACCGAGCAGTACTTC
d_call: .; j_call: TRBJ1-5; v_call: TRBV6-1; clone_size: .; cdr3_aa: CASSEARGGNQPQHF; cdr3_nt: TGTGCCAGCAGTGAAGCAAGGGGTGGCAATCAGCCCCAGCATTTT
d_call: .; j_call: TRBJ1-3; v_call: TRBV11-2; clone_size: .; cdr3_aa: CASSSAAGNTIYF; cdr3_nt: TGTGCCAGCAGCTCCGCCGCGGGAAACACCATATATTTT
d_call: .; j_call: TRBJ1-1; v_call: TRBV7-9; clone_size: .; cdr3_aa: CASRAEGANTEAFF; cdr3_nt: TGTGCCAGCAGGGCCGAGGGTGCGAACACTGAAGCTTTCTTT
d_call: .; j_call: TRBJ2-3; v_call: TRBV3-1/TRBV3-2; clone_size: .; cdr3_aa: CASSRIREDIPQYF; cdr3_nt: TGTGCCAGCAGCCGGATTAGGGAGGACATTCCGCAGTATTTT
d_call: TRBD2; j_call: TRBJ2-5; v_call: TRBV28; clone_size: .; cdr3_aa: CASSSRTRPPQKTQYF; cdr3_nt: TGTGCCAGCAGTTCAAGGACTAGACCTCCCCAGAAAACCCAGTACTTC
d_call: .; j_call: TRBJ1-4; v_call: TRBV6-5; clone_size: .; cdr3_aa: CASSYSMGSEKLFF; cdr3_nt: TGTGCCAGCAGTTACTCGATGGGCTCGGAAAAACTGTTTTTT
d_call: TRBD1; j_call: TRBJ2-7; v_call: TRBV10-3; clone_size: .; cdr3_aa: CAISEEDRGLQYF; cdr3_nt: TGTGCCATCAGTGAGGAGGACAGGGGGCTGCAGTACTTC
d_call: .; j_call: TRBJ2-1; v_call: TRBV9; clone_size: .; cdr3_aa: CASSPSENNEQFF; cdr3_nt: TGTGCCAGCAGCCCCTCGGAGAACAATGAGCAGTTCTTC
d_call: .; j_call: TRBJ1-2; v_call: TRBV27; clone_size: .; cdr3_aa: CASSLLGGFQANYGYTF; cdr3_nt: TGTGCCAGCAGTTTACTGGGAGGGTTTCAAGCTAACTATGGCTACACCTTC
d_call: .; j_call: TRBJ1-6; v_call: TRBV10-2; clone_size: few; cdr3_aa: CASSLSSYNSPLHF; cdr3_nt: TGCGCCAGCTCCCTCAGCTCCTATAATTCACCCCTCCACTTT
d_call: .; j_call: TRBJ1-1; v_call: TRBV2; clone_size: .; cdr3_aa: CASRTSRPNTEAFF; cdr3_nt: TGTGCCAGCAGAACATCCAGGCCCAACACTGAAGCTTTCTTT
d_call: TRBD1; j_call: TRBJ1-2; v_call: TRBV6-5; clone_size: once; cdr3_aa: CASSPTGGSYGYTF; cdr3_nt: TGTGCCAGCAGTCCGACAGGGGGCAGCTATGGCTACACCTTC
d_call: .; j_call: TRBJ1-1; v_call: TRBV19; clone_size: few; cdr3_aa: CATLGGTEAFF; cdr3_nt: TGTGCCACTTTAGGAGGGACTGAAGCTTTCTTT
d_call: .; j_call: TRBJ1-5; v_call: TRBV5-6; clone_size: .; cdr3_aa: CASSRTGFAQPQHF; cdr3_nt: TGTGCCAGCAGCCGCACAGGGTTTGCTCAGCCCCAGCATTTT
d_call: .; j_call: TRBJ2-3; v_call: TRBV18; clone_size: .; cdr3_aa: CASSPPQGKTDTQYF; cdr3_nt: TGTGCCAGCTCACCGCCGCAGGGGAAGACAGATACGCAGTATTTT
d_call: .; j_call: TRBJ1-2; v_call: TRBV7-9; clone_size: once; cdr3_aa: CASSPDRNYGYTF; cdr3_nt: TGTGCCAGCAGCCCCGACAGGAACTATGGCTACACCTTC
d_call: .; j_call: TRBJ2-2; v_call: TRBV7-7; clone_size: few; cdr3_aa: CASSETGTSNTGELFF; cdr3_nt: TGTGCTAGCAGCGAAACCGGGACTTCGAACACCGGGGAGCTGTTTTTT
d_call: TRBD1; j_call: TRBJ1-3; v_call: TRBV5-1; clone_size: .; cdr3_aa: CASSFDRGPGNTIYF; cdr3_nt: TGCGCCAGCAGCTTCGACAGGGGGCCGGGAAACACCATATATTTT
d_call: TRBD1; j_call: TRBJ2-7; v_call: TRBV28; clone_size: .; cdr3_aa: CASSFPRTGNKNEQYF; cdr3_nt: TGTGCCAGCAGTTTCCCAAGGACAGGGAATAAAAACGAGCAGTACTTC
d_call: .; j_call: TRBJ2-5; v_call: TRBV28; clone_size: once; cdr3_aa: CASSPSAGTEVIIQETQYF; cdr3_nt: TGTGCCAGCAGTCCTAGCGCCGGGACGGAAGTCATTATACAAGAGACCCAGTACTTC
d_call: TRBD1; j_call: TRBJ2-6; v_call: TRBV3-1/TRBV3-2; clone_size: .; cdr3_aa: CASSQRRDRVIPGANVLTF; cdr3_nt: TGTGCCAGCAGCCAACGCCGGGACAGGGTAATTCCTGGGGCCAACGTCCTGACTTTC
d_call: .; j_call: TRBJ2-5; v_call: TRBV11-2; clone_size: once; cdr3_aa: CASSLPIYRTQYF; cdr3_nt: TGTGCCAGCAGCTTACCAATCTACCGGACCCAGTACTTC
d_call: TRBD1; j_call: TRBJ2-1; v_call: TRBV24-1; clone_size: few; cdr3_aa: CATSDPIRDRRIYEQFF; cdr3_nt: TGTGCCACCAGTGACCCCATCCGGGACAGGCGTATATATGAGCAGTTCTTC
d_call: TRBD1; j_call: TRBJ2-1; v_call: TRBV18; clone_size: once; cdr3_aa: CASSPFDTGARFF; cdr3_nt: TGTGCCAGCTCTCCTTTTGATACAGGGGCGCGGTTCTTC
d_call: .; j_call: TRBJ1-1; v_call: TRBV6-2/TRBV6-3; clone_size: .; cdr3_aa: CASSPPPGKKAFF; cdr3_nt: TGTGCCAGCAGTCCCCCCCCAGGGAAAAAAGCTTTCTTT
d_call: .; j_call: TRBJ2-1; v_call: TRBV18; clone_size: .; cdr3_aa: CASSPLGSGLYNEQFF; cdr3_nt: TGTGCCAGCTCCCCCTTGGGGAGCGGGCTTTATAATGAGCAGTTCTTC
d_call: TRBD1; j_call: TRBJ1-5; v_call: TRBV5-1; clone_size: .; cdr3_aa: CASSPGGSNQPQHF; cdr3_nt: TGCGCCAGCAGCCCAGGGGGGAGCAATCAGCCCCAGCATTTT
d_call: TRBD2; j_call: TRBJ2-7; v_call: TRBV5-6; clone_size: .; cdr3_aa: CASSQTSGSLYEQYF; cdr3_nt: TGTGCCAGCAGCCAGACTAGCGGGAGTCTGTACGAGCAGTACTTC
d_call: .; j_call: TRBJ2-7; v_call: TRBV6-1; clone_size: .; cdr3_aa: CASSEEGGTLTYEQYF; cdr3_nt: TGTGCCAGCAGTGAAGAGGGGGGGACACTAACCTACGAGCAGTACTTC
d_call: TRBD2; j_call: TRBJ2-3; v_call: TRBV2; clone_size: .; cdr3_aa: CATKQVGLAGHATDTQYF; cdr3_nt: TGTGCCACCAAACAGGTGGGACTAGCGGGCCACGCCACAGATACGCAGTATTTT
d_call: TRBD1; j_call: TRBJ2-3; v_call: TRBV29-1; clone_size: .; cdr3_aa: CSAGQGETDTQYF; cdr3_nt: TGCAGCGCTGGGCAGGGGGAAACAGATACGCAGTATTTT
d_call: .; j_call: TRBJ1-5; v_call: TRBV10-2; clone_size: .; cdr3_aa: CASSEVGGSSNQPQHF; cdr3_nt: TGCGCCAGCAGTGAGGTGGGGGGTAGTAGCAATCAGCCCCAGCATTTT
d_call: TRBD2; j_call: TRBJ2-7; v_call: TRBV28; clone_size: .; cdr3_aa: CASSLILAGGYEQYF; cdr3_nt: TGTGCCAGCAGTCTTATACTAGCGGGAGGTTACGAGCAGTACTTC
d_call: TRBD1; j_call: TRBJ2-3; v_call: TRBV6-5; clone_size: .; cdr3_aa: CASSPGTAHQDTQYF; cdr3_nt: TGTGCCAGCAGTCCCGGGACAGCACACCAAGATACGCAGTATTTT
d_call: TRBD2; j_call: TRBJ2-7; v_call: TRBV5-1; clone_size: .; cdr3_aa: CASSLGRGEQKQYF; cdr3_nt: TGCGCCAGCAGCTTGGGGCGGGGGGAACAAAAGCAGTACTTC
d_call: .; j_call: TRBJ2-5; v_call: TRBV5-6; clone_size: .; cdr3_aa: CASSVPGVQETQYF; cdr3_nt: TGTGCCAGCAGCGTCCCCGGGGTACAAGAGACCCAGTACTTC
d_call: .; j_call: TRBJ2-7; v_call: TRBV23-1; clone_size: .; cdr3_aa: CASSQSTGRVCDEQYF; cdr3_nt: TGCGCCAGCAGTCAATCCACGGGCAGGGTGTGCGACGAGCAGTACTTC
d_call: .; j_call: TRBJ2-1; v_call: TRBV23-1; clone_size: .; cdr3_aa: CASSQSEGQSPYNEQFF; cdr3_nt: TGCGCCAGCAGTCAATCGGAGGGTCAGTCACCTTACAATGAGCAGTTCTTC
d_call: .; j_call: TRBJ2-2; v_call: TRBV28; clone_size: .; cdr3_aa: CASSFSNTGELFF; cdr3_nt: TGTGCCAGCAGTTTTAGTAACACCGGGGAGCTGTTTTTT
d_call: .; j_call: TRBJ2-1; v_call: TRBV7-9; clone_size: few; cdr3_aa: CASRFTGKGSIAEQFF; cdr3_nt: TGTGCCAGCAGATTTACAGGGAAGGGGTCAATCGCTGAGCAGTTCTTC
d_call: TRBD2; j_call: TRBJ2-3; v_call: TRBV18; clone_size: .; cdr3_aa: CASSPPSGSTDTQYF; cdr3_nt: TGTGCCAGCTCGCCACCTAGCGGAAGCACAGATACGCAGTATTTT
d_call: TRBD2; j_call: TRBJ2-1; v_call: TRBV3-1/TRBV3-2; clone_size: .; cdr3_aa: CASSQNSGSLSYNEQFF; cdr3_nt: TGTGCCAGCAGCCAGAATAGCGGGAGCTTATCCTACAATGAGCAGTTCTTC
d_call: TRBD1; j_call: TRBJ1-2; v_call: TRBV5-1; clone_size: .; cdr3_aa: CASSLGSVLTGGNYGYTF; cdr3_nt: TGCGCCAGCAGCTTGGGGTCGGTACTGACAGGGGGCAACTATGGCTACACCTTC
d_call: .; j_call: TRBJ2-3; v_call: TRBV10-2; clone_size: few; cdr3_aa: CASSPGPREGTDTQYF; cdr3_nt: TGCGCCAGCAGTCCGGGCCCTCGAGAGGGAACAGATACGCAGTATTTT
d_call: TRBD2; j_call: TRBJ2-3; v_call: TRBV10-3; clone_size: .; cdr3_aa: CAISASGTTDTQYF; cdr3_nt: TGTGCCATCAGTGCTAGCGGGACGACAGATACGCAGTATTTT
d_call: TRBD1; j_call: TRBJ2-7; v_call: TRBV28; clone_size: .; cdr3_aa: CASSLGQARNEQYF; cdr3_nt: TGTGCCAGCAGTCTGGGACAGGCACGTAACGAGCAGTACTTC
d_call: .; j_call: TRBJ2-3; v_call: TRBV18; clone_size: .; cdr3_aa: CASSPREGGDTQYF; cdr3_nt: TGTGCCAGCTCACCACGAGAGGGGGGGGATACGCAGTATTTT
d_call: .; j_call: TRBJ2-2; v_call: TRBV6-5; clone_size: .; cdr3_aa: CASRPGDREAGSCFF; cdr3_nt: .
d_call: TRBD2; j_call: TRBJ2-2; v_call: TRBV4-2; clone_size: .; cdr3_aa: CASSQVLMGGSGELFF; cdr3_nt: TGTGCCAGCAGCCAAGTATTAATGGGAGGGAGCGGGGAGTTGTTTTTT
d_call: .; j_call: TRBJ2-1; v_call: TRBV18; clone_size: few; cdr3_aa: CASSPVTSYNEQFF; cdr3_nt: TGTGCCAGCTCACCGGTAACAAGCTACAATGAGCAGTTCTTC
d_call: TRBD1; j_call: TRBJ1-2; v_call: TRBV20-1; clone_size: .; cdr3_aa: CSASLTGVGANYGYTF; cdr3_nt: TGCAGTGCTAGTTTGACAGGGGTAGGAGCTAACTATGGCTACACCTTC
d_call: TRBD1; j_call: TRBJ2-1; v_call: TRBV7-8; clone_size: .; cdr3_aa: CASWDRANEQFF; cdr3_nt: TGTGCCAGCTGGGACAGGGCCAATGAGCAGTTCTTC
d_call: TRBD2; j_call: TRBJ2-2; v_call: TRBV3-1/TRBV3-2; clone_size: .; cdr3_aa: CASSQDRASGGTGELFF; cdr3_nt: TGTGCCAGCAGCCAAGATCGGGCTAGCGGGGGCACCGGGGAGCTGTTTTTT
d_call: TRBD2; j_call: TRBJ2-4; v_call: TRBV7-2; clone_size: .; cdr3_aa: CASSQAPSGGTIAKNIQYF; cdr3_nt: TGTGCCAGCAGCCAGGCCCCTAGCGGGGGGACTATAGCCAAAAACATTCAGTACTTC